This T cell receptor beta chain was captured by sequencing in a study of blood T cell repertoires in COVID-19. Study-level information: The United States, Italy and Spain were the sources of the acute and convalescent COVID-19 samples. The analysed material was cDNA or gDNA that came from T cells, B-cell-depleted T cells, or PBMCs.

CDR1 is SGHTA, CDR2 FQGTGA, per germline. V lost 6 bases, J lost 4 bases, and 15 bases lay in between. This CDR3 has 14 amino acids. Per the original data handling: Amplified reference gene primers provided the basis for estimating nucleated cell counts. Profiled with immunoSEQ multiplex PCR; TCRdb holds only in-frame clones, not every one. The V and J calls and clone size come from that table; D and trimming were worked out from the DNA. The sample consists of about 200,000 clones, roughly 81% of them appearing once. Sequencing used peripheral blood. The origin of this receptor is a woman older than 75 with acute or convalescent COVID-19. The chain links TRBV7-3 to TRBJ1-1, with D possibly matching TRBD1 (5 bases). The CDR3 loop reads CASRSAHGGTEAFF. The CDR3 DNA reads TGTGCCAGCAGATCGGCCCACGGGGGCACTGAAGCTTTCTTT. Combining the CDR3 with reference TRBV7-3 and TRBJ1-1 gives the whole variable domain GAGVSQTPSNKVTEKGKYVELRCDPISGHTALYWYRQSLGQGPEFLIYFQGTGAADDSGLPNDRFFAVRPEGSVSTLKIQRTERGDSAVYLCASRSAHGGTEAFFGQGTRLTVV.